These 19 T cell receptor beta chains share one sample of origin, sequenced in a study of blood T cell repertoires in COVID-19. Sequenced by immunoSEQ multiplex PCR; TCRdb stores in-frame clones only, minus some. The repertoire holds approximately 490,000 clones, with around 90% as singletons. Material: PBMCs or T cells enriched from blood (not recorded which). Every receptor here comes from a woman under 30 who had recovered from COVID-19.

The CDR3: CASSLQGADRYNEQFF. The CDR3 bases are TGTGCCAGCAGCTTACAGGGGGCAGATAGGTACAATGAGCAGTTCTTC. The rearrangement links TRBV7-2 to TRBJ2-1; 8 bases fit TRBD1. The CDR3 is 16 residues long. The V gene end was trimmed by 2 bases and the J gene end by 4 bases; junction bases not matched to a gene: 7. Germline assignment: CDR1 SGHTA and CDR2 FQGNSA.

This clone was found a few times. The V and J genes are TRBV7-2 and TRBJ1-2; 8 bases match TRBD1. V shed 4 bases and J 2 bases; nucleotides not matched to a gene: 3. In germline, CDR1 is SGHTA, CDR2 FQGNSA. This CDR3 region has 14 residues. The CDR3 nucleotides are TGTGCCAGCAGCTCGACAGGGGCCAACTATGGCTACACCTTC. Its protein product is CASSSTGANYGYTF.

This chain uses TRBV3-1 (or the pseudogene TRBV3-2) with TRBJ1-2; D call uncertain. V lost 0 bases and J 5 bases, leaving 19 bases between the germline ends. This CDR3 is built from 17 residues. The germline gives CDR1 LGHDT, CDR2 YNNKEL (reference sequence). The CDR3: CASSQDYEWAQQYGYTF. The CDR3 DNA is TGTGCCAGCAGCCAAGATTACGAGTGGGCCCAGCAGTATGGCTACACCTTC.

This clone has a single count. The J gene is TRBJ1-1, the V gene TRBV11-2, with D unresolved. Trimming stripped 5 bases from V and 3 bases from J, with 13 bases between. CDR3 size: 14 residues. CDR1 and CDR2 (germline): SGHAT, FQNNGV. The DNA for the CDR3 is TGTGCCAGCAGCCCCCCAGGTGCCCACACTGAAGCTTTCTTT. Encoded protein: CASSPPGAHTEAFF.

Here the CDR3 reads CSVALQVANYGYTF. The CDR3 region has the DNA TGCAGCGTTGCGTTACAGGTAGCTAACTATGGCTACACCTTC. The chain recombines TRBV29-1 with TRBJ1-2; a possible D gene is TRBD1 (5 bases). The ends were cut back, 4 bases at V and 0 bases at J, with 12 bases in the middle. This CDR3 has 14 residues. Per germline, CDR1 SQVTM and CDR2 ANQGSEA.

The chain has TRBV19 and TRBJ1-1; 7 nucleotides match TRBD1. The CDR3 is made up of 14 amino acids. J lost 3 bases, V lost 6 bases, and 7 bases had no gene match. Germline V gives CDR1 LNHDA, CDR2 SQIVND (reference sequence). The CDR3 bases are TGTGCCAGTAGATCGACAGGGAGACACACTGAAGCTTTCTTT. Its protein is CASRSTGRHTEAFF.

J is TRBJ2-2 and V is TRBV6-4; tentatively, D is TRBD2 (5 bases). This CDR3 is 14 amino acids long. Deletions cut 4 bases from V and 1 base from J, with 7 bases between. Germline CDR1 MRHNA, CDR2 SNTAGT. CDR3 sequence (DNA): TGTGCCAGCAGTGGGACTGTGAACACCGGGGAGCTGTTTTTT. It encodes CASSGTVNTGELFF.

The rearrangement uses TRBV6-5 and TRBJ2-7, with 11 bases lining up with TRBD1. Germline-derived CDR1 and CDR2 are MNHEY and SVGAGI. V trimming: 6 bases; J trimming: 2 bases; junction bases outside the gene matches: 3. This CDR3 contains 14 residues. CDR3 sequence: CASSPGQGAYEQYF. CDR3 in DNA: TGTGCCAGCAGCCCGGGACAGGGGGCCTACGAGCAGTACTTC.

The chain uses TRBV30 and TRBJ1-2; 10 bases fit TRBD1. V was clipped by 7 bases and J by 4 bases; unmatched bases: 12. Germline assignment: CDR1 GTSNPN and CDR2 SVGIG (reference sequence). The CDR3 runs to 15 residues. The CDR3 reads CAFTPGQGFLYGYTF. In DNA, the CDR3 is TGTGCCTTTACGCCGGGACAGGGGTTCCTCTATGGCTACACCTTC.

The chain employs TRBV20-1 and TRBJ1-1; a possible D gene is TRBD1 (5 bases). The CDR3 runs 16 residues. V was pared by 3 bases and J by 6 bases, with 23 bases between. Germline assignment: CDR1 DFQATT and CDR2 SNEGSKA (reference sequence). For the CDR3, the DNA is TGCAGTGCTAGTTCCGGGACCCCCGGAGGGTACGCTGAAGCTTTCTTT. Its translation is CSASSGTPGGYAEAFF.

The count of this clone is one. The chain has TRBV2 and TRBJ1-1; TRBD1 matches 8 bases. V dropped 6 bases and J dropped 8; count of bases not matched to a gene: 11. Germline values: CDR1 SNHLY, CDR2 FYNNEI. The length of the CDR3 is 14 residues. CDR3 bases: TGTGCCAGCAGAGAATTTACAGGGGGAGGGGAAGCTTTCTTT. It is translated as CASREFTGGGEAFF.

The gene calls are TRBV6-1 and TRBJ2-6, with D tentatively TRBD1 (6 bases). The CDR3 extends over 18 amino acids. CDR1 and CDR2 from the germline V gene are MNHNS and SASEGT. The V end was cut by 2 bases, the J end by 0 bases, with 14 bases between. CDR3: CASSEFGQSNSGANVLTF. In DNA form, the CDR3 reads TGTGCCAGCAGTGAATTTGGACAGTCCAACTCTGGGGCCAACGTCCTGACTTTC.

This chain joins TRBV19 and TRBJ2-7; no clear D gene. Trimming stripped 1 base from V and 4 bases from J, with 8 bases between. Germline assignment: CDR1 LNHDA and CDR2 SQIVND (reference sequence). CDR3 length: 13 amino acids. Here the CDR3 DNA reads TGTGCCAGTAGTATAGCTTCCCCGTACGAGCAGTACTTC. Translated: CASSIASPYEQYF.

The rearrangement joins TRBV5-4 to TRBJ1-1; D may be TRBD1 (5 bases). The V and J ends lost 6 bases and 3 bases respectively, with 18 bases between them. This CDR3 spans 15 amino acids. The germline gives CDR1 SGHNT, CDR2 YYREEE (reference sequence). This CDR3 is CASNPRPDIYTEAFF. For the CDR3, the DNA is TGTGCCAGCAACCCTAGACCGGACATTTACACTGAAGCTTTCTTT.

This clone appeared once. The chain combines TRBV6-5 with TRBJ1-2, with D uncertain. V was clipped by 6 bases and J by 1 base, with 9 bases between them. Per the germline V gene, CDR1 is MNHEY and CDR2 is SVGAGI. The length of the CDR3 is 13 residues. The CDR3 sequence: CASSRDNNYGYTF. The CDR3 bases are TGTGCCAGCAGCCGCGACAATAACTATGGCTACACCTTC.

The chain uses TRBV28 and TRBJ2-7; D might be TRBD2 (6 bases). The ends were cut back, 5 bases at V and 6 bases at J, with 20 bases in the middle. The germline V gene encodes CDR1 MDHEN and CDR2 SYDVKM. The CDR3 length is 15 residues. CDR3 sequence reads: CASSPPGGLLGEQYF. In nucleotides, the CDR3 is TGTGCCAGCAGTCCTCCAGGAGGGCTGTTGGGCGAGCAGTACTTC.

The V and J genes are TRBV5-1 and TRBJ2-7; maybe TRBD1 (5 bases). In germline, CDR1 is SGHRS, CDR2 YFSETQ. The CDR3 runs to 15 residues. Trimming took off 3 bases at V and 4 bases at J, with 17 bases between the two ends. The CDR3 DNA follows: TGCGCCAGCAGCTCAGGGCCCAGAGGCGAGTACGAGCAGTACTTC. It translates to CASSSGPRGEYEQYF.

The J gene is TRBJ2-3, the V gene TRBV5-4, with 9 bases identical to TRBD2. Germline lookup yields CDR1 SGHNT and CDR2 YYREEE (reference sequence). The CDR3 has 18 amino acids. V shed 2 bases, J shed 3 bases, and the junction held 13 bases outside the gene matches. CDR3 coding DNA: TGTGCCAGCAGCTTTAGTTATAGCGGGGGATCGATAACAGATACGCAGTATTTT. As protein: CASSFSYSGGSITDTQYF.

A remark on this clone: This sample includes further DNA sequences coding for the same CDR3. This chain joins TRBV5-1 and TRBJ2-7; D call uncertain. The CDR3 is made up of 14 amino acids. From germline, CDR1 is SGHRS and CDR2 YFSETQ. V was clipped by 1 base and J by 3 bases, with 11 bases between them. The DNA of the CDR3 is TGCGCCAGCAGCTTGTTTGCCGGTAACTACGAGCAGTACTTC. This encodes CASSLFAGNYEQYF.